The source of this TCR beta chain is a study of CD8 T cells in ankylosing spondylitis. Study results and limitations: Blood from ankylosing spondylitis patients appeared to carry a characteristic roughly eight-variant TCR beta motif.

This clonotype was counted between two and nine times. Its antigen is not identified. From the 5' RACE reads, TCRdb called clonotypes with MiXCR, one entry per CDR3 protein. Of a few hundred thousand distinct CDR3 sequences in the sample, approximately 17% are singletons; the top ten hold approximately 1%. Specimen: blood, either unsorted or a sorted T cell fraction (not recorded which). This receptor was identified in a male donor with ankylosing spondylitis.

CDR3 residues: CASSAPGTDTQYF. CDR3 DNA sequence: TGTGCCAGCAGCGCCCCGGGGACAGATACGCAGTATTTT. The chain links TRBV6-6 to TRBJ2-3; D possibly corresponds to TRBD2 (5 bases). The CDR3 extends over 13 amino acids. Trimming left V 6 bases short and J 3 bases short, with 10 bases between. Per germline, CDR1 MNHNY and CDR2 SVGAGI (reference sequence).